Below, 23 T cell receptor beta chains from the same sample are listed, as sequenced in a study of response to subunit inactivated influenza vaccine. TCRdb analysed the RT-PCR reads with MiXCR anew, one entry per CDR3 protein. The sample records about 540,000 distinct CDR3 sequences, less than 25% being singletons. These data also formed part of another study, on T cells expressing NK-cell markers. That report adds: Making the TCR beta cDNA relied on 5'RACE template switching with UMIs.

The sample in question was CD4+ T cells sorted from PBMCs, obtained 11 to 12 days after vaccination. The receptors were sampled from a man between 50 and 59 years old who received an inactivated influenza vaccine.

The chain has TRBV5-1 and TRBJ2-2; D is perhaps TRBD2 (6 bases). The CDR3 has 16 residues. V was clipped by 4 bases and J by 0 bases, with 13 bases between them. The germline CDR1 and CDR2 sequences are SGHRS and YFSETQ. The CDR3 spells CASSRGTPANTGELFF. CDR3 DNA: TGCGCCAGCAGCCGCGGGACTCCCGCGAACACCGGGGAGCTGTTTTTT.

The chain employs TRBV14 and TRBJ2-7; a possible D gene is TRBD1 (5 bases). Germline CDR1 reads SGHDN; CDR2 reads FVKESK. The V end was cut by 0 bases, the J end by 3 bases, with 12 bases between. The CDR3 spans 15 residues. The CDR3 here is CASSQDLSRVYEQYF. The CDR3 DNA reads as TGTGCCAGCAGCCAAGATCTCTCCAGGGTCTACGAGCAGTACTTC.

V and J are TRBV7-2 and TRBJ2-5; no reliable D call. Trimming removed 6 bases at V and 5 bases at J, with 10 bases between. The germline CDR1 and CDR2 sequences are SGHTA and FQGNSA. The CDR3 covers 12 residues. CDR3 sequence reads: CASRLSSETQYF. The DNA for the CDR3 is TGTGCCAGCAGACTGAGTAGTGAGACCCAGTACTTC.

This clonotype was picked up many times. This chain links TRBV29-1 with TRBJ1-2; D possibly corresponds to TRBD1 (6 bases). V was pared by 0 bases and J by 4 bases, with 9 bases between. CDR3 size: 13 residues. Germline V gene sequence: CDR1 SQVTM, CDR2 ANQGSEA. The CDR3 spells CSVEEGGGYGYTF. CDR3 nucleotide sequence: TGCAGCGTTGAAGAAGGGGGTGGCTATGGCTACACCTTC.

In regard to this clonotype: Germline and junction disagree at one end, which may indicate a read error. The chain combines TRBV6-1 with TRBJ2-7; maybe TRBD2 (5 bases). CDR1 is MNHNS and CDR2 is SASEGT in the germline V gene. This CDR3 has 14 amino acids. DNA for the CDR3: TGTGCCAGCAAAGACCCCCTAGGACTCTACGAGCACTACTTC. Amino acid sequence: CASKDPLGLYEHYF.

V is TRBV5-1 and J is TRBJ2-3; a weak D match, TRBD2 (6 bases). The CDR3 is 14 residues long. Germline CDR1 and CDR2: SGHRS and YFSETQ. Trimming stripped 0 bases from V and 6 bases from J, with 11 bases between. CDR3 sequence (DNA): TGCGCCAGCAGCTTGGTCGGGAGTTCCGATACGCAGTATTTT. Its protein product is CASSLVGSSDTQYF.

V usage is TRBV7-9 and J usage is TRBJ2-5; D may correspond to TRBD1 or TRBD2 (5 bases each). V lost 5 bases and J lost 5, with 18 bases in between. The CDR3 totals 15 residues. Looked up from germline, CDR1 is SEHNR and CDR2 is FQNEAQ (reference sequence). The CDR3 is CASSRDVLRRETQYF. The CDR3 DNA reads as TGTGCCAGCAGCAGGGACGTCCTCCGCCGGGAGACCCAGTACTTC. The full variable domain, in which reference TRBV7-9 and TRBJ2-5 provide the parts outside the CDR3, is DTGVSQNPRHKITKRGQNVTFRCDPISEHNRLYWYRQTLGQGPEFLTYFQNEAQLEKSRLLSDRFSAERPKGSFSTLEIQRTEQGDSAMYLCASSRDVLRRETQYFGPGTRLLVL.

The rearrangement links TRBV6-2 or TRBV6-3 to TRBJ2-1; D tentatively reads TRBD1 or TRBD2 (5 bases each). The CDR3 has 14 amino acids. Germline-derived CDR1 and CDR2 are MNHEY and SVGEGT. V gave up 10 bases and J gave up 0 bases, with 13 bases separating them. The CDR3 sequence is CATRGLSSYNEQFF. CDR3 bases: TGTGCCACGAGGGGTCTGAGCTCCTACAATGAGCAGTTCTTC.

This clonotype came up a few times. The chain couples TRBV3-1 to TRBJ2-2; D is unresolved. V shed 0 bases and J shed 0 bases, with 8 bases lying between them. The CDR3 covers 16 residues. The germline gives CDR1 LGHDT, CDR2 YNNKEL (reference sequence). The CDR3 spells CASSQDLLTNTGELFF. CDR3 in DNA: TGTGCCAGCAGCCAAGATCTTCTCACGAACACCGGGGAGCTGTTTTTT.

The chain is built from TRBV27 and TRBJ2-2; TRBD1 might be the D (6 bases). V lost 7 bases and J 7 bases, leaving 10 bases between the germline ends. This CDR3 region has 12 residues. CDR1 and CDR2 from the germline V gene are MNHEY and SMNVEV (reference sequence). In nucleotides, the CDR3 is TGTGCCAGCACAGGGGTTCGCGGGGAGCTGTTTTTT. Protein: CASTGVRGELFF.

This clonotype was found a few times. CDR3 nucleotide sequence: TGTGCTAGTGTTGGCGGGCAAGGATACAATGAGCAGTTCTTC. As protein: CASVGGQGYNEQFF. The rearrangement uses TRBV12-5 and TRBJ2-1; possible D gene TRBD2, 5 bases. The CDR3 covers 14 residues. V gave up 7 bases and J gave up 4 bases, with 14 bases separating them. Germline V gives CDR1 LGHNT, CDR2 FRNRAP.

The chain couples TRBV14 to TRBJ2-5; TRBD2 agrees at 10 bases. The CDR3 consists of 17 residues. With 1 base clipped from V and 2 bases from J, the junction kept 7 bases outside the gene matches. The germline V gene has CDR1 SGHDN and CDR2 FVKESK. The CDR3 nucleotides are TGTGCCAGCAGCCAAGGTCGGATAGCGGGAGGACAAGAGACCCAGTACTTC. Encoded protein: CASSQGRIAGGQETQYF.

This clonotype was found many times. The rearrangement joins TRBV7-6 to TRBJ2-3; 9 bases map to TRBD2. The germline CDR1 and CDR2 sequences are SGHVS and FNYEAQ. With V trimmed by 5 bases and J by 3 bases, 6 bases remained unmatched. The CDR3 has 15 residues. The CDR3 is CASSLGLARTDTQYF. CDR3 in DNA: TGTGCCAGCAGCCTGGGACTAGCTAGGACAGATACGCAGTATTTT.

The V and J genes are TRBV7-2 and TRBJ2-1, with D perhaps assigned TRBD1 or TRBD2 (5 bases each). V lost 2 bases to trimming and J lost 0 bases, with 11 bases between them. Germline loops: CDR1 SGHTA, CDR2 FQGNSA. This CDR3 spans 16 amino acids. The CDR3 DNA reads TGTGCCAGCAGCTTACTGGGGGTTGGCTCCTACAATGAGCAGTTCTTC. Amino acid sequence: CASSLLGVGSYNEQFF.

The V call is TRBV21-1, the J call TRBJ2-4; TRBD1 reflects the table's D call only, with no check against the DNA. TRBV21-1 is noted as a pseudogene. CDR3 length: 17 amino acids. This chain's CDR3 is CASTPGCDSLAKNIQYF. DNA for the CDR3: TGTGCCAGCACCCCGGGTTGCGACAGCTTAGCCAAAAACATTCAGTACTTC.

V gene TRBV4-3 combines with J gene TRBJ2-5, with unresolved D. CDR1 is LGHNA, CDR2 YSLEER, per germline. The CDR3 loop spans 16 amino acids. Trimming shortened V by 0 bases and J by 1 base, and 12 bases separated the two germline ends. The CDR3 loop is CASSQDWAVPQETQYF. DNA of the CDR3: TGCGCCAGCAGCCAAGATTGGGCGGTACCCCAAGAGACCCAGTACTTC.

This clonotype was detected only a few times. The chain recombines TRBV4-3 with TRBJ2-2; D might be TRBD1 (5 bases). V lost 0 bases, J lost 7 bases, and 6 bases lay in between. Germline V lookup: CDR1 LGHNA, CDR2 YSLEER. The length of the CDR3 is 13 residues. The CDR3 spells CASSQDRVGELFF. Here the CDR3 DNA reads TGCGCCAGCAGCCAAGACAGGGTCGGGGAGCTGTTTTTT.

The CDR3 DNA reads as TGCGCCAGCAGCCCCCCTGGGATGGGGGGCTGGGAGACCCAGTACTTC. Amino acids: CASSPPGMGGWETQYF. The genes are TRBV5-1 and TRBJ2-5; D may correspond to TRBD1 or TRBD2 (6 bases each). CDR3 size: 16 residues. V lost 4 bases to trimming and J lost 5 bases, with 21 bases between them. CDR1 is SGHRS and CDR2 is YFSETQ in the germline V gene.

In its sample, this clonotype was seen a few times. The rearrangement joins TRBV29-1 to TRBJ1-3; D is ambiguous. This CDR3 region has 14 residues. Germline lookup yields CDR1 SQVTM and CDR2 ANQGSEA. Deletions cut 4 bases from V and 2 bases from J, with 12 bases between. The CDR3 DNA reads TGCAGCGTTGGTTCATCTGGGACTGGAAACACCATATATTTT. It yields the protein CSVGSSGTGNTIYF.

The chain employs TRBV20-1 and TRBJ2-4; D is unresolved. The CDR3 loop spans 15 amino acids. Trimming shortened V by 8 bases and J by 1 base, and 18 bases separated the two germline ends. Germline V lookup: CDR1 DFQATT, CDR2 SNEGSKA (reference sequence). The CDR3 loop reads CSSDGPGWAKNIQYF. As DNA, the CDR3 is TGCAGTTCGGATGGGCCTGGATGGGCCAAAAACATTCAGTACTTC.

Ten or more counts support this clonotype. The chain couples TRBV5-1 to TRBJ2-3, with TRBD2 matching over 9 bases. Germline V gene lookup returns CDR1 SGHRS and CDR2 YFSETQ. The CDR3 runs to 14 residues. The ends lost 0 bases at V and 7 bases at J; junction bases unmatched: 3. This CDR3 reads CASSLAGTSNTQYF. The CDR3 DNA reads TGCGCCAGCAGCTTGGCAGGGACTAGCAATACGCAGTATTTT. Full variable domain (rest looked up from reference TRBV5-1 and TRBJ2-3): KAGVTQTPRYLIKTRGQQVTLSCSPISGHRSVSWYQQTPGQGLQFLFEYFSETQRNKGNFPGRFSGRQFSNSRSEMNVSTLELGDSALYLCASSLAGTSNTQYFGPGTRLTVL.

This clonotype was detected only a few times. The V and J genes are TRBV2 and TRBJ1-1; D uncertain. The CDR3 is 12 amino acids. V was pared by 1 base and J by 4 bases, with 4 bases between. The germline V gene has CDR1 SNHLY and CDR2 FYNNEI. The CDR3 DNA follows: TGTGCCAGCAGTGAAGGGGGCACTGAAGCTTTCTTT. Amino acids: CASSEGGTEAFF.

There are a few counts of this clonotype. The CDR3 DNA is TGTGCCAGCAGTCTTCCGGGACCCTACGAGCAGTACTTC. Amino acid sequence: CASSLPGPYEQYF. The rearrangement uses TRBV6-2 or TRBV6-3 and TRBJ2-7; D may correspond to TRBD1 or TRBD2 (5 bases each). The CDR3 runs 13 residues. Germline V CDR1 and CDR2: MNHEY, SVGEGT. Trimming removed 5 bases from V and 2 bases from J, with 10 bases in between.